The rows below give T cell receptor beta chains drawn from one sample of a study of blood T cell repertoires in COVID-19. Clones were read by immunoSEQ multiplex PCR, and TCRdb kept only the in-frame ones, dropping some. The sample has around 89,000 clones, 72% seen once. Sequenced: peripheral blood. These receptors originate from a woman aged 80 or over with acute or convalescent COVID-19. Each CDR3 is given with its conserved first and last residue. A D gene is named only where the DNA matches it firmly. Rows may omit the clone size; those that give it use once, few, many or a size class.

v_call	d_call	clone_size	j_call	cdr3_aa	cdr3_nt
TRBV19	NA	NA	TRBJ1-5	CASSTHLQGYGQPQHF	TGTGCCAGTAGTACTCACCTACAGGGTTACGGTCAGCCCCAGCATTTT
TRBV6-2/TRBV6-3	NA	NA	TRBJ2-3	CASSNGQGRGTDTQYF	TGTGCCAGCAGTAACGGACAAGGCAGGGGCACAGATACGCAGTATTTT
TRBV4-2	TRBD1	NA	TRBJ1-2	CASSQGETGQGLYGYTF	TGTGCCAGCAGCCAAGGCGAAACGGGACAGGGACTCTATGGCTACACCTTC
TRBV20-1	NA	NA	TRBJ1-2	CSASSGYGYTF	TGCAGTGCTAGTAGCGGCTATGGCTACACCTTC
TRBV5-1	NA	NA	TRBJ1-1	CASSVGGADTEAFF	TGCGCCAGCAGCGTCGGGGGGGCTGACACTGAAGCTTTCTTT
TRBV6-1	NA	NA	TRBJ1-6	CASSESPFYNSPLHF	TGTGCCAGCAGTGAATCCCCTTTCTATAATTCACCCCTCCACTTT
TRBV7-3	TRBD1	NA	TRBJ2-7	CASSLGTGYSYEQYF	TGTGCCAGCAGCTTAGGGACAGGGTACTCCTACGAGCAGTACTTC
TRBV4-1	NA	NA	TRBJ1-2	CASSYPTGREGGYGYTF	TGCGCCAGCAGCTACCCAACAGGGAGGGAGGGAGGCTATGGCTACACCTTC
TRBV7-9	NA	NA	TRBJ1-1	CASSLALTPPIDTEAFF	TGTGCCAGCAGCTTAGCCCTCACACCCCCCATCGACACTGAAGCTTTCTTT
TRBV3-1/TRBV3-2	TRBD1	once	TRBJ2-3	CASSPLRGQRTDTQYF	TGTGCCAGCAGCCCTCTCAGGGGGCAGAGAACAGATACGCAGTATTTT
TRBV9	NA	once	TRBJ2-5	CASSVGHGQETQYF	TGTGCCAGCAGCGTGGGACACGGACAAGAGACCCAGTACTTC
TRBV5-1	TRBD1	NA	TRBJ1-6	CASSLTGGNSPLHF	TGCGCCAGCAGCTTAACAGGGGGAAATTCACCCCTCCACTTT
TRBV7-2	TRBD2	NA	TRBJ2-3	CASSLSGGAISTQYF	TGTGCCAGCAGCCTTAGCGGGGGGGCCATCTCAACGCAGTATTTT
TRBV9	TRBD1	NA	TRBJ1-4	CASSGTGGNEKLFF	TGTGCCAGCAGCGGGACAGGGGGTAATGAAAAACTGTTTTTT
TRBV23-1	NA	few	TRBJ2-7	CASSKWTDFYEQYF	TGCGCCAGCAGTAAGTGGACAGATTTCTACGAGCAGTACTTC
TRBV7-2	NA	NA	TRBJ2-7	CASSLPQGAGSRHEQYF	TGTGCCAGCAGCCTCCCACAGGGAGCCGGGTCTCGTCACGAGCAGTACTTC
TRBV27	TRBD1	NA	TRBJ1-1	CASSFDREAEAFF	TGTGCCAGCAGTTTCGACAGGGAAGCTGAAGCTTTCTTT
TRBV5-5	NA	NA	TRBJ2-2	CASSPWGGANTGELFF	TGTGCCAGCAGCCCCTGGGGGGGGGCCAACACCGGGGAGCTGTTTTTT
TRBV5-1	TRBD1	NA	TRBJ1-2	CASSPDRGSVGYTF	TGCGCCAGCAGCCCAGACAGGGGGTCAGTCGGCTACACCTTC
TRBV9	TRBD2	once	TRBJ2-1	CASSFSGGTYNEQFF	TGTGCCAGCAGCTTCAGCGGGGGAACCTACAATGAGCAGTTCTTC
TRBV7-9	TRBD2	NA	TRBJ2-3	CASSAVLAGGTDTQYF	TGTGCCAGCAGCGCTGTACTAGCGGGGGGAACAGATACGCAGTATTTT
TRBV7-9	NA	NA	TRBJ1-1	CASTLPRGGKNTEAFF	TGTGCCAGCACCCTCCCTCGGGGGGGGAAGAACACTGAAGCTTTCTTT
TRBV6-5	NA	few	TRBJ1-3	CASINYAGNTIYF	TGTGCCAGCATCAACTACGCTGGAAACACCATATATTTT
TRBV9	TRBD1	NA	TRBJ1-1	CASSSSGGTGFTEAFF	TGTGCCAGCAGCTCTAGTGGGGGGACAGGGTTCACTGAAGCTTTCTTT
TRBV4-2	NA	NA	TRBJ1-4	CASSLRPGRTNEKLFF	TGTGCCAGCAGCCTCCGGCCAGGGAGGACTAATGAAAAACTGTTTTTT
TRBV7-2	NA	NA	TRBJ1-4	CASSLNFRAGESEKLFF	TGTGCCAGCAGCTTAAATTTTCGGGCAGGGGAAAGTGAAAAACTGTTTTTT
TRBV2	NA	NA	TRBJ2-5	CASSETYGVETQYF	TGTGCCAGCAGTGAAACATATGGTGTAGAGACCCAGTACTTC
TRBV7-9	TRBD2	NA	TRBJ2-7	CASSRGASGGKTAYEQYF	TGTGCCAGCAGCCGAGGTGCTAGCGGGGGAAAAACCGCCTACGAGCAGTACTTC
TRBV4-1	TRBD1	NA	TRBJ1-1	CASSHAFRGVNTEAFF	TGCGCCAGCAGCCACGCCTTCAGGGGGGTGAACACTGAAGCTTTCTTT
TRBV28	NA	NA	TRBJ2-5	CASRPQGKETQYF	TGTGCCAGCAGACCCCAGGGGAAGGAGACCCAGTACTTC
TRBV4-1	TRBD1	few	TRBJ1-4	CASSQLGQGLSNEKLFF	TGCGCCAGCAGCCAACTTGGACAGGGATTATCTAATGAAAAACTGTTTTTT
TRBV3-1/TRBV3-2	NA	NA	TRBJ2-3	CASSQDRGDTQYF	TGTGCCAGCAGCCAAGATAGGGGTGATACGCAGTATTTT
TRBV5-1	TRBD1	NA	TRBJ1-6	CASSPSGTGNLGDSPLHF	TGCGCCAGCAGCCCATCCGGGACAGGAAACCTAGGGGATTCACCCCTCCACTTT
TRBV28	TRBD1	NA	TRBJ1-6	CASQGVSYNSPLHF	TGTGCCAGCCAGGGGGTCTCCTATAATTCACCCCTCCACTTT
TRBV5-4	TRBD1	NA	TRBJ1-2	CASSLAGQGQSYGYTF	TGTGCCAGCAGCTTGGCGGGACAGGGACAAAGCTATGGCTACACCTTC
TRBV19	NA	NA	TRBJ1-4	CASRGQGREKLFF	TGTGCCAGTAGGGGGCAGGGTCGCGAAAAACTGTTTTTT
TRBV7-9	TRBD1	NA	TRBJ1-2	CASRGGQGDYGYTF	TGTGCCAGCAGGGGTGGACAGGGGGACTATGGCTACACCTTC
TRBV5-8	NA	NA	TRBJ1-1	CASSPPNVGPNTEAFF	TGTGCCAGCAGCCCCCCAAATGTGGGCCCAAACACTGAAGCTTTCTTT
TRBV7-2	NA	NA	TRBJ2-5	CASSLAWLVQETQYF	TGTGCCAGCAGCTTAGCCTGGCTAGTCCAAGAGACCCAGTACTTC
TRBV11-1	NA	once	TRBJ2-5	CASSLQETQYF	TGTGCCAGCAGCCTACAAGAGACCCAGTACTTC
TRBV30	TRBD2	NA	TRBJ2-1	CAWSSGTRILNEQFF	TGTGCCTGGAGTTCCGGGACTAGGATTCTCAATGAGCAGTTCTTC
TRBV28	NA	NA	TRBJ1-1	CASRPGYLGEAFF	TGTGCCAGCAGACCAGGGTACCTCGGTGAAGCTTTCTTT
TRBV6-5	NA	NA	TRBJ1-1	CASTQRGYTEAFF	TGTGCCAGCACTCAAAGGGGATACACTGAAGCTTTCTTT
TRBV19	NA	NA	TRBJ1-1	CASSSTWNTEAFF	TGTGCCAGTAGTAGTACATGGAACACTGAAGCTTTCTTT
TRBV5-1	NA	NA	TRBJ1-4	CASSLGVSGPLANEKLFF	TGCGCCAGCAGCTTGGGGGTTTCAGGGCCTCTGGCTAATGAAAAACTGTTTTTT
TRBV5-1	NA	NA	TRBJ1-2	CASRLEPGGYGYTF	TGCGCCAGCAGACTGGAGCCGGGTGGATATGGCTACACCTTC
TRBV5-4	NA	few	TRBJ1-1	CASSFWNSMNTEAFF	TGTGCCAGCAGCTTTTGGAACAGCATGAACACTGAAGCTTTCTTT
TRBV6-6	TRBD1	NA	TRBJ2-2	CASCRDSSIGELFF	TGTGCCAGCTGTCGGGACAGCTCAATCGGGGAGCTGTTTTTT
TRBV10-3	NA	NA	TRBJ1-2	CAAHPTGNYGYTF	TGTGCCGCGCACCCGACGGGGAACTATGGCTACACCTTC